These T cell receptor beta chains were read from a single sample in a study of cytomegalovirus exposure and HLA in healthy donors. Only in-frame clones appear in the TCRdb table, and some are missing; sequencing was by immunoSEQ multiplex PCR. The data show 130,000 or so clones, with 70% to 90% seen just once and around 1.9% held by the top ten. The sequenced sample consisted of PBMCs. These receptors were obtained from a woman aged 18-35 years in good health and CMV-seronegative. CDR3s include the opening cysteine and the closing phenylalanine or tryptophan. D genes are given only for firm matches. Clone size, where shown, is once, few, many, or a class for clones that have expanded.

j_gene,abundance,v_gene,d_gene,CDR3nt,CDR3aa
TRBJ2-2,-,TRBV5-4,TRBD2,TGTGCCAGCAGCTTGGTAGCACTAGCGGGAAACACCGGGGAGCTGTTTTTT,CASSLVALAGNTGELFF
TRBJ1-4,-,TRBV27,TRBD1,TGTGCCAGCAGGGGACAGAGGACGACACCAGGAGGAACAAGCGAAAAACTGTTTTTT,CASRGQRTTPGGTSEKLFF
TRBJ1-4,-,TRBV14,TRBD1,TGTGCCAGCAGCTCCCGGACAGGGGTAGCCGAAAAACTGTTTTTT,CASSSRTGVAEKLFF
TRBJ1-4,-,TRBV19,-,TGTGCCAGTAGCGCCCCCCCCAGGGCCGGTAATGAAAAACTGTTTTTT,CASSAPPRAGNEKLFF
TRBJ1-3,-,TRBV10-3,TRBD1,TGTGCCATCAGTGAGACAGGGGGTTCTGGAAACACCATATATTTT,CAISETGGSGNTIYF
TRBJ2-2,-,TRBV25-1,TRBD1,TGTGCCACCCGAGACAGGGACACCGGGGAGCTGTTTTTT,CATRDRDTGELFF
TRBJ2-2,once,TRBV18,-,TGTGCCAGCTCCCCGTTCGCGAACACCGGGGAGCTGTTTTTT,CASSPFANTGELFF
TRBJ1-1,many,TRBV7-8,TRBD1,TGTGCCAGCAGCGTAGGGACAGCTAACACTGAAGCTTTCTTT,CASSVGTANTEAFF
TRBJ2-2,-,TRBV14,-,TGTGCCAGCAGCCAAGATCAGGGAAGTATGACCGGGGAGCTGTTTTTT,CASSQDQGSMTGELFF
TRBJ1-3,-,TRBV19,TRBD1,TGTGCCACAGATACAGGGGGCGTTGGAAACACCATATATTTT,CATDTGGVGNTIYF
TRBJ2-7,once,TRBV28,-,TGTGCCAGCAGCCCACCGGACAGACCCTACGAGCAGTACTTC,CASSPPDRPYEQYF
TRBJ2-2,-,TRBV10-2,TRBD2,TGCGCCAGCAGGAAAGCGGGAGAGCGCACCGGGGAGCTGTTTTTT,CASRKAGERTGELFF
TRBJ2-4,-,TRBV6-1,TRBD1,TGTGCCAGCAGTGACAGGGGGCTAGCCAAAAACATTCAGTACTTC,CASSDRGLAKNIQYF
TRBJ2-4,-,TRBV5-4,TRBD2,TGTGCCAGCAGCTCGGGGGGGGACATTCAGTACTTC,CASSSGGDIQYF
TRBJ1-5,few,TRBV19,-,TGTGCCAGTAGTATTAGGACAGACAATCAGCCCCAGCATTTT,CASSIRTDNQPQHF
TRBJ2-3,-,TRBV15,TRBD2,TGTGCCACCAGCAGAAAACTCACCCAACTAGCGGGAGTGGCAGATACGCAGTATTTT,CATSRKLTQLAGVADTQYF
TRBJ2-1,-,TRBV5-1,TRBD1,TGCGCCAGCAGCTTGGTGCTAGGGGGCGTCGATGAGCAGTTCTTC,CASSLVLGGVDEQFF
TRBJ2-3,-,TRBV15,-,TGTGCCACCAGCCAACTCCGGCGGGGCACAGATACGCAGTATTTT,CATSQLRRGTDTQYF
TRBJ1-5,-,TRBV5-5,TRBD1,TGTGCCAGCAGCTTGGTCCAGGGGGCTTATCAGCCCCAGCATTTT,CASSLVQGAYQPQHF
TRBJ2-7,-,TRBV5-1,TRBD1,TGCGCCAGCAGATCCCGGGACAGGGGAAACTACGAGCAGTACTTC,CASRSRDRGNYEQYF
TRBJ1-5,-,TRBV14,-,TGTGCCAGCAGCCCTGGGGGTCAGGGGATACAGCCCCAGCATTTT,CASSPGGQGIQPQHF
TRBJ2-7,-,TRBV7-6,TRBD1,TGTGCCAGCAGCTTAGGAACAGGGGGCCCCTACGAGCAGTACTTC,CASSLGTGGPYEQYF
TRBJ1-5,-,TRBV7-9,-,TGTGCCAGCAGCTTATCGGCGGGGGGCAATCAGCCCCAGCATTTT,CASSLSAGGNQPQHF
TRBJ1-1,-,TRBV7-2,-,TGTGCCAGCAGCGTTATAAACACTGAAGCTTTCTTT,CASSVINTEAFF
TRBJ1-1,-,TRBV15,TRBD1,TGTGCCACCAGCACGTCAGGGGGAGGACTGAACACTGAAGCTTTCTTT,CATSTSGGGLNTEAFF
TRBJ2-7,-,TRBV2,-,TGTGCCAGCAGTGATCAGGCCTCGGGGGACGAGCAGTACTTC,CASSDQASGDEQYF
TRBJ1-6,-,TRBV9,TRBD1,TGTGCCAGCAGCGGGGGGACAGGGGGATTATCACCCCTCCACTTT,CASSGGTGGLSPLHF
TRBJ2-1,-,TRBV5-1,TRBD2,TGCGCCAGCAGCGGGGGGACTAGCGGGAGGGCCGATGAGCAGTTCTTC,CASSGGTSGRADEQFF
TRBJ2-7,once,TRBV7-9,TRBD2,TGTGCCAGCAGCTTAAGAGCGGGAGGGGCCGACGAGCAGTACTTC,CASSLRAGGADEQYF
TRBJ2-3,-,TRBV28,-,TGTGCCAGCAGTTTATCGTTGAGAAGAAGCACAGATACGCAGTATTTT,CASSLSLRRSTDTQYF
TRBJ1-5,-,TRBV5-6,-,TGTGCCAGCAGCTTGGGGGGCGGCCAGCCCCAGCATTTT,CASSLGGGQPQHF
TRBJ2-3,-,TRBV6-1,TRBD2,TGTGCCAGCAGTATGGGACTAGCGGGTTCGCAGTATTTT,CASSMGLAGSQYF
TRBJ2-1,once,TRBV11-1,-,TGTGCCAGCAGCTGGCAGGACTCCTACAATGAGCAGTTCTTC,CASSWQDSYNEQFF
TRBJ1-2,-,TRBV9,-,TGTGCCAGCAGGGGGACAAGGGGTGGCTACACCTTC,CASRGTRGGYTF
TRBJ1-1,-,TRBV7-8,-,TGTGCCAGCAGCTTGCTGGCGGGAGCGGACGCCCTCTTT,CASSLLAGADALF
TRBJ2-7,-,TRBV6-1,TRBD1,TGTGCCAGCAACCCCGGGACAGGGGGAGCCTACGAGCAGTACTTC,CASNPGTGGAYEQYF
TRBJ2-5,once,TRBV9,-,TGTGCCAGCAGCCGAGACGTGAGGGAGACCCAGTACTTC,CASSRDVRETQYF
TRBJ1-1,-,TRBV11-3,-,TGTGCCAGCAGAGGACCGGGACCAGGGGCAGAAGCTTTCTTT,CASRGPGPGAEAFF
TRBJ2-1,-,TRBV11-3,-,TGTGCCAGCAGCTTAGCTGAGCGCTCCTACAATGAGCAGTTCTTC,CASSLAERSYNEQFF
TRBJ2-7,-,TRBV4-2,TRBD2,TGTGCCAGCAGCCAAGAGACTAGCGGGAGGCTCGAGCAGTACTTC,CASSQETSGRLEQYF
TRBJ1-2,-,TRBV2,TRBD1,TGTGCCAGCAGACCCTATGGGACAGGGGGTTATGGCTACACCTTC,CASRPYGTGGYGYTF
TRBJ2-1,-,TRBV5-1,TRBD2,TGCGCCAGCAGCTTGCGTAGCGGGAGCTCCTACAATGAGCAGTTCTTC,CASSLRSGSSYNEQFF
TRBJ1-2,few,TRBV28,TRBD1,TGTGCCAGCAATACTCCAGGGGGCGACTATGGCTACACCTTC,CASNTPGGDYGYTF
TRBJ2-7,-,TRBV13,TRBD2,TGTGCCAGCAGCTTAGGTATAAGGGGACTAACCTGGGAGCAGTACTTC,CASSLGIRGLTWEQYF
TRBJ2-3,-,TRBV5-6,TRBD1,TGTGCCAGCAGCTTAGGGGGACAGGGTATTATGGATACGCAGTATTTT,CASSLGGQGIMDTQYF
TRBJ1-1,-,TRBV19,TRBD1,TGTGCCAGTAGTATTCACCCGGGACAGGGATTGAACACTGAAGCTTTCTTT,CASSIHPGQGLNTEAFF
TRBJ1-5,-,TRBV28,-,TGTGCCAGCCGGAGGGACTATAGCAATCAGCCCCAGCATTTT,CASRRDYSNQPQHF
TRBJ2-2,-,TRBV6-1,-,TGTGCCAGCAGTGGTGGCCGTGAGGAGCTGTTTTTT,CASSGGREELFF
TRBJ2-1,-,TRBV25-1,TRBD2,TGTGCCAGCAGTGAATTGTGGACTAGCGGGGGAGAGTGGGAGCAGTTCTTC,CASSELWTSGGEWEQFF
TRBJ2-1,-,TRBV28,TRBD2,TGTGCCAGCAGACTGGGACTAGCGGGGCGGTATGAGCAGTTCTTC,CASRLGLAGRYEQFF
TRBJ2-1,-,TRBV27,-,TGTGCCAGCAGTTCCCACAGGGGTCGGGGGCGGATCAATGAGCAGTTCTTC,CASSSHRGRGRINEQFF
TRBJ2-1,-,TRBV11-3,-,TGTGCCAGCAGCCCATGGAGGCCCGATGAGCAGTTCTTC,CASSPWRPDEQFF
TRBJ1-2,-,TRBV5-1,-,TGCGCCAGCAGATTTTCCCTACAGGATAACTATGGCTACACCTTC,CASRFSLQDNYGYTF
TRBJ2-1,-,TRBV5-4,-,TGTGCCAGCAGCACCGGACTGCCACCAAATGAGCAGTTCTTC,CASSTGLPPNEQFF
TRBJ2-1,-,TRBV29-1,TRBD2,TGCAGCGTTGAAGGGGGCTCGCGGGGGATATCCTACAATGAGCAGTTCTTC,CSVEGGSRGISYNEQFF
TRBJ2-5,once,TRBV19,TRBD1,TGTGCCAGTAGTGTGGGGACAGGGAGGTTGGAAGAGACCCAGTACTTC,CASSVGTGRLEETQYF
TRBJ2-5,-,TRBV7-3,TRBD1,TGTGCCAGCAGCAAAGACAGGGGAGAGACCCAGTACTTC,CASSKDRGETQYF
TRBJ2-1,-,TRBV6-8,TRBD2,TGTGCCAGCAGTCAACCGGGACTAGCGGATATTAAGCAGTTCTTC,CASSQPGLADIKQFF
TRBJ1-1,-,TRBV7-9,-,TGTGCCAGCAGCTTAGCAGGGGCCGGGAACACTGAAGCTTTCTTT,CASSLAGAGNTEAFF